The clone carrying this T cell receptor (beta chain) was counted at least ten times. TCRdb fed the RACE reads into MiXCR, producing one record per CDR3 protein. Of around 380,000 distinct CDR3 sequences in the sample, approximately 5.1% were seen once. The junction had 10 bases not matched to a gene; V was cut back by 5 bases and J by 7 bases. CDR3 length: 16 amino acids. Germline V CDR1 and CDR2: SGHTA, FQGNSA. These data originate in a study of human T cells and chemical hapten exposure. The time point is: patch test 1, 2 weeks after DPC sensitization. Treatment described: therapeutic diphenylcyclopropenone sensitization with weekly scalp DPC.

The TCR originated in a woman aged 50 to 65 with alopecia areata. Some clones in this sample may be carry-over from other donors' samples. V is TRBV7-2 and J is TRBJ2-1; TRBD2 matches 11 bases. The starting material was whole blood, obtained in connection with sensitization to the hapten diphenylcyclopropenone (DPC). The chain's CDR3 is CASSPRHSGRANEQFF. In nucleotides, the CDR3 is TGTGCCAGCAGCCCCCGTCATAGCGGGAGGGCGAATGAGCAGTTCTTC.